This TCR beta chain appears in the sequencing data of a study of control samples from healthy donors and cancer patients. This table comes from immunoSEQ multiplex PCR, and its TCRdb copy is limited to in-frame clones, with some not included. Of over 80,000 clones listed, about 79% are singletons. Trimming took off 0 bases at V and 4 bases at J, with 12 bases between the two ends. There are 15 residues in the CDR3. Germline loops: CDR1 SGHRS, CDR2 YFSETQ. The clonotype comes from a woman in her twenties or thirties in good health. V and J are TRBV5-1 and TRBJ2-3; a possible D gene is TRBD1 (5 bases). Sequencing was done on a sample of blood. CDR3 in DNA: TGCGCCAGCAGCTTGGCGTCCACCAGGGCAGATACGCAGTATTTT. Translated: CASSLASTRADTQYF.